These 17 T cell receptor beta chains were sequenced from one sample in a study of vaccination effects on CD4 cells after COVID-19 (dated by TCRdb to 2021 to 2024). Receptor libraries were prepared by the immunoSEQ multiplex PCR assay. TCRdb stores this immuneACCESS table with in-frame sequences only. Part of the clones is absent; in the studies checked, under half of the shortfall reflects unresolved V genes, and no reason is known for the rest. The sample table lists approximately 54,000 clones, approximately 79% of them with a count of one. The ten most abundant clones make up roughly 2.3% of the sample. Which antigens these TCRs recognize remains unknown. In the ViraFEST assay, PBMC were stimulated with viral peptide pools, and antigen-specific CD4+ T cell clonotypes were then identified by expansion using TCR sequencing. After around eleven days of culture, CD4+ T cells were isolated with the EasySep CD4+ T cell isolation kit.

The sample consisted of CD4+ T cells from PBMCs cultured with HCoV-229E spike peptides, taken before COVID-19 vaccination. Sample cell subset or site, as interpreted from the label and publication: HCoV-229E spike overlapping peptide pool stimulation. These receptors originate from a human donor who received a COVID-19 vaccine.

V is TRBV24-1 and J is TRBJ1-5, with D tentatively TRBD1 (6 bases). V lost 4 bases, J lost 2 bases, and 14 bases lay in between. This CDR3 contains 16 residues. Looked up from germline, CDR1 is KGHDR and CDR2 is SFDVKD. CDR3 sequence reads: CATSDPPGGGNQPQHF. The CDR3 nucleotides are TGTGCCACCAGTGACCCCCCGGGGGGCGGCAATCAGCCCCAGCATTTT.

CDR3 residues: CASSASGLAGGRDEQYV. The CDR3 DNA is TGTGCCAGCAGTGCCTCGGGACTAGCGGGGGGTAGGGACGAGCAGTACGTC. The chain employs TRBV6-1 and TRBJ2-7; 15 bases are a match to TRBD2. J gave up 5 bases and V 4 bases, and 9 bases lay outside the gene matches. This CDR3 has 17 residues. Germline-derived CDR1 and CDR2 are MNHNS and SASEGT.

This clone was picked up a small number of times. The CDR3 coding sequence is TGTGCCAGCAGCTTAGGTACGGACAGGGGGCGCAGCGAGCAGTTCTTC. This encodes CASSLGTDRGRSEQFF. V gene TRBV7-3 combines with J gene TRBJ2-1, with 11 bases lining up with TRBD1. The V gene's germline CDR1 is SGHTA and CDR2 FQGTGA. The V and J ends lost 2 bases and 10 bases, in that order; junction bases with no gene match: 10. This CDR3 has 16 amino acids.

The V gene is TRBV9, the J gene TRBJ2-5; TRBD2 aligns across 12 bases. The V gene's germline CDR1 is SGDLS and CDR2 YYNGEE. Unmatched junction bases numbered 8, after V lost 0 bases and J lost 5 bases. The CDR3 is 17 residues long. The CDR3 DNA is TGTGCCAGCAGCGTAGGGCTAGCGGGGGGGCCGGGCGAGACCCAGTACTTC. It yields the protein CASSVGLAGGPGETQYF. Full variable domain (rest looked up from reference TRBV9 and TRBJ2-5): DSGVTQTPKHLITATGQRVTLRCSPRSGDLSVYWYQQSLDQGLQFLIQYYNGEERAKGNILERFSAQQFPDLHSELNLSSLELGDSALYFCASSVGLAGGPGETQYFGPGTRLLVL.

The chain joins TRBV6-1 to TRBJ2-3, with 11 bases identical to TRBD2. Germline V gene sequence: CDR1 MNHNS, CDR2 SASEGT. V trimming: 4 bases; J trimming: 1 base; junction bases outside the gene matches: 10. The CDR3 is 18 residues long. The chain's CDR3 is CASSVVAGGPRGTDTQYF. The CDR3 bases are TGTGCCAGCAGTGTTGTAGCGGGGGGGCCGCGTGGCACAGATACGCAGTATTTT.

The chain recombines TRBV20-1 with TRBJ2-5; no clear D. Germline CDR1 and CDR2: DFQATT and SNEGSKA (reference sequence). Trimming pared 2 bases from V and 2 bases from J, leaving 3 bases between. The CDR3 extends over 11 amino acids. CDR3 in amino acids: CSARRQETQYF. The CDR3 bases are TGCAGTGCTAGACGGCAAGAGACCCAGTACTTC.

This clone was detected only a few times. This chain uses TRBV6-2 or TRBV6-3 with TRBJ2-7; D might be TRBD1 or TRBD2, each matching 6 bases. V lost 0 bases to trimming and J lost 2 bases, with 11 bases between them. Germline V gene lookup returns CDR1 MNHEY and CDR2 SVGEGT. The CDR3 runs 15 residues. CDR3 nucleotide sequence: TGTGCCAGCAGTTACTCGCAGGGGACTCCCTACGAGCAGTACGTC. As protein: CASSYSQGTPYEQYV.

V and J are TRBV3-1 (or the pseudogene TRBV3-2) and TRBJ1-3; no clear D. The V gene lost 3 bases and the J gene lost 1 base, with 4 bases spanning the gap. Germline assignment: CDR1 LGHDT and CDR2 YNNKEL (reference sequence). This CDR3 has 13 amino acids. CDR3 DNA sequence: TGTGCCAGCAGCCATTTATCTGGAAACACCATATATTTT. It codes for CASSHLSGNTIYF.

The chain links TRBV9 to TRBJ1-1; no clear D gene. V was cut by 4 bases and J by 0 bases, with 19 bases left in between. This CDR3 is 17 amino acids long. Looked up from germline, CDR1 is SGDLS and CDR2 is YYNGEE. CDR3 sequence reads: CASSPSSGPSMNTEAFF. CDR3 DNA: TGTGCCAGCAGCCCCTCTTCCGGGCCATCAATGAACACTGAAGCTTTCTTT.

V and J are TRBV7-2 and TRBJ2-3; D gene ambiguous. Trimming pared 4 bases from V and 0 bases from J, leaving 8 bases between. Germline V gives CDR1 SGHTA, CDR2 FQGNSA. CDR3 length equals 14 residues. The CDR3 sequence: CASSSEFSTDTQYF. For the CDR3, the DNA is TGTGCCAGCAGCTCCGAGTTTAGCACAGATACGCAGTATTTT.

This chain links TRBV7-3 with TRBJ2-2, with D perhaps TRBD1 (5 bases). The CDR3 has 15 amino acids. In germline, CDR1 is SGHTA, CDR2 FQGTGA. V lost 1 base, J lost 8 bases, and 14 bases lay in between. The CDR3 DNA follows: TGTGCCAGCAGCTTAAATGCAGGGTTTTATGGGGAGCTGTTTTTT. Protein sequence: CASSLNAGFYGELFF.

The gene calls are TRBV5-5 and TRBJ1-2; a possible D gene is TRBD1 (5 bases). The CDR3 contains 15 residues. V lost 4 bases to trimming and J lost 3 bases, with 16 bases between them. Germline V CDR1 and CDR2: SGHKS, YYEKEE (reference sequence). The CDR3 sequence: CASSLATEQYYGYTF. The CDR3 DNA reads as TGTGCCAGCAGCCTTGCGACAGAGCAATACTATGGCTACACCTTC.

V gene TRBV28 combines with J gene TRBJ2-2, with D possibly TRBD1 on 6 matching bases. CDR1 and CDR2 from the germline V gene are MDHEN and SYDVKM. The CDR3 sequence is 14 residues long. V gave up 1 base and J gave up 3 bases, with 6 bases separating them. CDR3 nucleotides: TGTGCCAGCAGTTTATACAGGGACACCGGGGAGCTGTTTTTT. Its protein product is CASSLYRDTGELFF.

J is TRBJ1-4 and V is TRBV27; D might be TRBD1 (6 bases). CDR1 and CDR2 (germline): MNHEY, SMNVEV (reference sequence). V lost 5 bases to trimming and J lost 4 bases, with 17 bases between them. The CDR3 has 16 residues. CDR3 amino acids: CASSPTGMGYNEKLFF. In DNA form, the CDR3 reads TGTGCCAGCAGTCCTACAGGGATGGGGTATAATGAAAAACTGTTTTTT. Complete variable domain (other parts from reference TRBV27 and TRBJ1-4): EAQVTQNPRYLITVTGKKLTVTCSQNMNHEYMSWYRQDPGLGLRQIYYSMNVEVTDKGDVPEGYKVSRKEKRNFPLILESPSPNQTSLYFCASSPTGMGYNEKLFFGSGTQLSVL.

The rearrangement links TRBV19 to TRBJ1-5, with D tentatively TRBD1 (5 bases). The CDR3 consists of 14 residues. Trimming removed 4 bases at V and 6 bases at J, with 13 bases between. CDR1 and CDR2 from the germline V gene are LNHDA and SQIVND (reference sequence). The CDR3 loop is CASSTSGGAQPQHF. DNA for the CDR3: TGTGCCAGTAGTACGTCTGGGGGAGCTCAGCCCCAGCATTTT.

The V and J genes are TRBV30 and TRBJ2-2; 9 bases line up with TRBD1. Germline loops: CDR1 GTSNPN, CDR2 SVGIG (reference sequence). CDR3 length: 15 amino acids. V lost 4 bases and J lost 6; bases outside the gene matches: 9. Here the CDR3 DNA reads TGTGCCTGGACCCCCCGGACAGGGGCCCCCGGGGAGCTGTTTTTT. Encoded protein: CAWTPRTGAPGELFF.

This chain connects TRBV7-2 to TRBJ1-2; TRBD1 aligns across 9 bases. V lost 6 bases, J lost 6 bases, and 8 bases stayed unmatched. CDR1 is SGHTA, CDR2 FQGNSA, per germline. CDR3 length equals 14 residues. The CDR3 spells CASSFRDRANGYTF. In nucleotides, the CDR3 is TGTGCCAGCAGTTTTCGGGACAGGGCTAATGGCTACACCTTC.